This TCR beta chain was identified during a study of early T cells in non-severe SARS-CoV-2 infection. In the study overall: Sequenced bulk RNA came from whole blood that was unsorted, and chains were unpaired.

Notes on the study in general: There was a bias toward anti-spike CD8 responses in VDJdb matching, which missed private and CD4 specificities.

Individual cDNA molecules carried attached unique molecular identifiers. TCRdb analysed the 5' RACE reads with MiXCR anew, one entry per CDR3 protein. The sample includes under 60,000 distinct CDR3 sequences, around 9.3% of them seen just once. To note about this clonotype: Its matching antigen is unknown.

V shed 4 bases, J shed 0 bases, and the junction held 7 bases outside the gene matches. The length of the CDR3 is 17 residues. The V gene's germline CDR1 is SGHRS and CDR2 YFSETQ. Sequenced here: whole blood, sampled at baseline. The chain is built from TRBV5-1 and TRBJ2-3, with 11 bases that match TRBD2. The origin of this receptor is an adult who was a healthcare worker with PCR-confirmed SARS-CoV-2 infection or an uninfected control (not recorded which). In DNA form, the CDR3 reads TGCGCCAGCAGCCGTACTACTAGCGGGGGAAGCACAGATACGCAGTATTTT. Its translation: CASSRTTSGGSTDTQYF.